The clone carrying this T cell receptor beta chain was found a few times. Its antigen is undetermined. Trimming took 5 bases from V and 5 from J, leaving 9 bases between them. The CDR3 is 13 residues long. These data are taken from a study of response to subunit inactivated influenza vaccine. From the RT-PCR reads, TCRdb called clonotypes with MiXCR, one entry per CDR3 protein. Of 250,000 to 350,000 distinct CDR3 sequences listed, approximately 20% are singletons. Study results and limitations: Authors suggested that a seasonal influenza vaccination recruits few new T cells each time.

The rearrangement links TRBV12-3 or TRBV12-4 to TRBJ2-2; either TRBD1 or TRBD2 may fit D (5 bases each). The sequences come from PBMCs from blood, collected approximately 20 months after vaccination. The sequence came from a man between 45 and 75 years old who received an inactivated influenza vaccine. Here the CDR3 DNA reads TGTGCCAGCAGTCCGGGACGTACCGGGGAGCTGTTTTTT. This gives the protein CASSPGRTGELFF.